The 9 T cell receptor beta chains given below trace back to one sample, sequenced in a study of control samples from healthy donors and cancer patients. Assay: immunoSEQ multiplex PCR; the TCRdb copy retains only in-frame clones and omits some. The table includes under 100,000 clones, roughly nine tenths detected once. The specimen was PBMCs. All receptors derive from a woman in her forties or fifties with colorectal cancer.

This clone was recorded once. This sequence joins TRBV18 and TRBJ2-5, with TRBD1 matching 9 bases. The V gene end was trimmed by 3 bases and the J gene end by 3 bases; junction bases not matched to a gene: 5. Per germline, CDR1 KGHSH and CDR2 LQKENI. CDR3 size: 15 residues. CDR3 coding DNA: TGTGCCAGCTCACCTTACCGGGACAGGGAAGAGACCCAGTACTTC. Its translation is CASSPYRDREETQYF.

The CDR3, as DNA: TGTGCCAGCAGCCTTCTGGGTTCTAACTATGGCTACACCTTC. It translates to CASSLLGSNYGYTF. V gene TRBV14 combines with J gene TRBJ1-2, with D unclear. V gave up 4 bases and J gave up 0 bases, with 9 bases separating them. From germline, CDR1 is SGHDN and CDR2 FVKESK. CDR3 size: 14 residues.

The J gene is TRBJ1-2, the V gene TRBV6-4, with D possibly being TRBD1 (5 bases). The CDR3 loop spans 15 amino acids. V dropped 5 bases and J dropped 8 bases, with 21 bases sitting between them. CDR1 and CDR2 from the germline V gene are MRHNA and SNTAGT. This CDR3 is CASSITSLGTGGYTF. For the CDR3, the DNA is TGTGCCAGCAGTATAACGAGTCTCGGGACCGGGGGCTACACCTTC.

This clone showed up just a few times. The chain links TRBV4-3 to TRBJ1-2; D is unclear. The CDR3 is 15 residues long. CDR1 is LGHNA and CDR2 is YSLEER in the germline V gene. Trimming shortened V by 0 bases and J by 5 bases, and 13 bases separated the two germline ends. The CDR3 region has the DNA TGCGCCAGCAGCCAAGAAGGCGGAGGCTATTATGGCTACACCTTC. It specifies CASSQEGGGYYGYTF.

CDR3 coding DNA: TGTGCCAGCAGGGGACAGGGGAGGAATCAGCCCCAGCATTTT. Translating it yields CASRGQGRNQPQHF. The chain couples TRBV6-5 to TRBJ1-5, with TRBD1 identical over 10 bases. The V gene's germline CDR1 is MNHEY and CDR2 SVGAGI. The CDR3 sequence is 14 residues long. V gave up 6 bases and J gave up 4 bases; unmatched junction bases: 3.

The chain couples TRBV6-6 to TRBJ2-2; tentatively, D is TRBD1 (6 bases). This CDR3 contains 13 residues. Per germline, CDR1 MNHNY and CDR2 SVGAGI (reference sequence). V was trimmed by 8 bases and J by 3 bases, leaving 10 bases between them. The CDR3 loop is CASSDSYTGELFF. The CDR3 bases are TGTGCCAGCTCGGACAGCTACACCGGGGAGCTGTTTTTT.

This rearrangement joins TRBV5-8 to TRBJ2-7, with D tentatively TRBD1 or TRBD2 (5 bases each). Germline V gene data show CDR1 as SGHTS and CDR2 as YDEGEE. The CDR3 is 13 residues long. The V gene lost 0 bases and the J gene lost 6 bases, with 10 bases spanning the gap. CDR3 sequence: CASSLGGTIEQYV. CDR3 nucleotides: TGTGCCAGCAGCTTGGGGGGGACCATCGAGCAGTACGTC.

J is TRBJ1-1 and V is TRBV21-1; TRBD1 is taken as the D call from the table, unchecked against the DNA. TRBV21-1 is a pseudogene segment. The CDR3 contains 16 residues. CDR3 nucleotides: TGTGCCAGCCTTTTCCGTATGGACAGGGGAGGAGCTGAAGCTTTCTTT. Translating it yields CASLFRMDRGGAEAFF.

The chain joins TRBV2 to TRBJ1-1; D is unclear. The germline V and J ends were trimmed by 6 bases and 0 bases, with 8 bases remaining between them. Germline lookup yields CDR1 SNHLY and CDR2 FYNNEI. The CDR3 runs 13 residues. CDR3 nucleotide sequence: TGTGCCAGCAGAACAGAAATGAACACTGAAGCTTTCTTT. Protein sequence: CASRTEMNTEAFF.